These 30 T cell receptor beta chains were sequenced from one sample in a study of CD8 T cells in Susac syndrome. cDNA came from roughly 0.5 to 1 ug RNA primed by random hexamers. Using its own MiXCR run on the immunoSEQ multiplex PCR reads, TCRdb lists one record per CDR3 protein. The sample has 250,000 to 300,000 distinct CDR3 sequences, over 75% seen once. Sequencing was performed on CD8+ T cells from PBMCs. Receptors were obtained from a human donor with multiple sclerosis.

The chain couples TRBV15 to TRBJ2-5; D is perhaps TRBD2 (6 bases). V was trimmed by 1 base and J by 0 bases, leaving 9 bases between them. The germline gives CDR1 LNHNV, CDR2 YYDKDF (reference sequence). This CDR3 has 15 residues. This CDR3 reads CATSRAPGDQETQYF. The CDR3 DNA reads TGTGCCACCAGCAGAGCACCGGGGGACCAAGAGACCCAGTACTTC.

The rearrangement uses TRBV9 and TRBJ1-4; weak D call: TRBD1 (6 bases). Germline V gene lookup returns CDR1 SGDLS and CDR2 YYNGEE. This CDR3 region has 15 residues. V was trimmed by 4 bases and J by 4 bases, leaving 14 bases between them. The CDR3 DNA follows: TGTGCCAGCAGCAACTCAGGGGCCTATAATGAAAAACTGTTTTTT. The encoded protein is CASSNSGAYNEKLFF.

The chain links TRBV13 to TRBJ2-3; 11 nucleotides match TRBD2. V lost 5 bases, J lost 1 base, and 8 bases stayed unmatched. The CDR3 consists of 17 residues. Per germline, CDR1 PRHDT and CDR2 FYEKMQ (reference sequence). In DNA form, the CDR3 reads TGTGCCAGCAGCGAGGTGGGACTAGCGGTCCGCACAGATACGCAGTATTTT. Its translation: CASSEVGLAVRTDTQYF.

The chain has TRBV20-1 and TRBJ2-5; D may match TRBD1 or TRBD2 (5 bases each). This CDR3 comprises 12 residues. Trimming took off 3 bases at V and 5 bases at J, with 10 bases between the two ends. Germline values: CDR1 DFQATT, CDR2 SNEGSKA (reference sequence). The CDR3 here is CSASWGWETQYF. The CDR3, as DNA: TGCAGTGCTAGTTGGGGGTGGGAGACCCAGTACTTC.

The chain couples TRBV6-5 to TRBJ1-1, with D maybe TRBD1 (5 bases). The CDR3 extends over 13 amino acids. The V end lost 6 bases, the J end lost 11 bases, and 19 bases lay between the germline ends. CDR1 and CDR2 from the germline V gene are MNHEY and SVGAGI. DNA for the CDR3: TGTGCCAGCAGCATGGGGGGTCAGGGAGAGGCTTTCTTT. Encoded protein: CASSMGGQGEAFF.

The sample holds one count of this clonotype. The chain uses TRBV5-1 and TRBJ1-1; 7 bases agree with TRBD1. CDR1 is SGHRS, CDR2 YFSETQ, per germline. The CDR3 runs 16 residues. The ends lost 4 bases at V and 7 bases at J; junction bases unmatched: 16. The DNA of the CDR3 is TGCGCCAGCAGCGCGGGTGCTGGGGCAGGGGGTAATGAAGCTTTCTTT. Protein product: CASSAGAGAGGNEAFF.

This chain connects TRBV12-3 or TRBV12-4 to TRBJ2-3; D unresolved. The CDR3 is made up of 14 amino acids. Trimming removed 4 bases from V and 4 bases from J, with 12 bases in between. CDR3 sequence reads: CASSYHGPSDTQYF. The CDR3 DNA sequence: TGTGCCAGCAGTTACCACGGACCCTCAGATACGCAGTATTTT.

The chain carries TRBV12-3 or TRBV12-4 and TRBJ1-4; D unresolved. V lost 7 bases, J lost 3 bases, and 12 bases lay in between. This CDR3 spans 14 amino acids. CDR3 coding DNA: TGTGCCAGCACCGTCCTAGGTGCTAATGAAAAACTGTTTTTT. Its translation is CASTVLGANEKLFF.

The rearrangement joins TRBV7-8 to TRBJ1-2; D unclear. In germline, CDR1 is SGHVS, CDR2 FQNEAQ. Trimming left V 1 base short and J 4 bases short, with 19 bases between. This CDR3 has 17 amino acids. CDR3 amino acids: CASSLDSPTALRYGYTF. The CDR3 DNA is TGTGCCAGCAGCTTAGACTCCCCGACGGCTCTCCGCTATGGCTACACCTTC.

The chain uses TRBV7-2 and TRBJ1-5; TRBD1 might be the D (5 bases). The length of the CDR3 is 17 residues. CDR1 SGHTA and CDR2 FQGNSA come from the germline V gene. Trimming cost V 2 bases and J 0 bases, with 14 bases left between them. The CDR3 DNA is TGTGCCAGCAGCTTATTGTGGGGCACCAGTAGCAATCAGCCCCAGCATTTT. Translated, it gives CASSLLWGTSSNQPQHF.

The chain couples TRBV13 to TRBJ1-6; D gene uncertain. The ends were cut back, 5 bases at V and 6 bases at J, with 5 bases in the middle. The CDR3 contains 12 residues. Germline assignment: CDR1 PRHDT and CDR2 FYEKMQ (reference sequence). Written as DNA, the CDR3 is TGTGCCAGCAGCCGTCCTAATTCACCCCTCCACTTT. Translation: CASSRPNSPLHF. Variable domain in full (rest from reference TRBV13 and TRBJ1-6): AAGVIQSPRHLIKEKRETATLKCYPIPRHDTVYWYQQGPGQDPQFLISFYEKMQSDKGSIPDRFSAQQFSDYHSELNMSSLELGDSALYFCASSRPNSPLHFGNGTRLTVT.

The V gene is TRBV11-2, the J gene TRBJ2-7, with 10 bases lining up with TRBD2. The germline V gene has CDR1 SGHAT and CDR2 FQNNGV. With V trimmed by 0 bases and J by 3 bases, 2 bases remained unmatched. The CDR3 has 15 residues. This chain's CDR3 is CASSLDRTSGYEQYF. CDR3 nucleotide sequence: TGTGCCAGCAGCTTAGATCGGACTAGCGGCTACGAGCAGTACTTC.

The CDR3 DNA sequence: TGTGCCTGGAGCCCCCCGGGGGAGCAGTACTTC. This sequence encodes CAWSPPGEQYF. This rearrangement joins TRBV30 to TRBJ2-7, with D perhaps matching TRBD2 (5 bases). Trimming left V 3 bases short and J 7 bases short, with 10 bases between. The germline V gene has CDR1 GTSNPN and CDR2 SVGIG (reference sequence). The CDR3 has 11 residues.

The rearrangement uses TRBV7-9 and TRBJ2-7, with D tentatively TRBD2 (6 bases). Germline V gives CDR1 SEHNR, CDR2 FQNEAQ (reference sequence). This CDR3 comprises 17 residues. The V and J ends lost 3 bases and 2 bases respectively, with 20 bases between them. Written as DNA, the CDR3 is TGTGCCAGCAGCTTTACGGGCGCCGGGAGAAGAACCTACGAGCAGTACTTC. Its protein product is CASSFTGAGRRTYEQYF.

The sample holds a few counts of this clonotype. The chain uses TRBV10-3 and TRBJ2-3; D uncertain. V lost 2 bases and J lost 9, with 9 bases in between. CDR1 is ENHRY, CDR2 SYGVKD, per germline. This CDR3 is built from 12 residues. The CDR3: CAISEMDPTQYF. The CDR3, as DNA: TGTGCCATCAGTGAGATGGACCCCACGCAGTATTTT.

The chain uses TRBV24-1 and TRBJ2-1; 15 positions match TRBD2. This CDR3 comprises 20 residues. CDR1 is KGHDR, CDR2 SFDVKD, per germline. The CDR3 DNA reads TGTGCTACCCCATCCCTTCAGGGACTAGCGGGAGGATACTCCTACAATGAGCAGTTCTTC. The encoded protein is CATPSLQGLAGGYSYNEQFF.

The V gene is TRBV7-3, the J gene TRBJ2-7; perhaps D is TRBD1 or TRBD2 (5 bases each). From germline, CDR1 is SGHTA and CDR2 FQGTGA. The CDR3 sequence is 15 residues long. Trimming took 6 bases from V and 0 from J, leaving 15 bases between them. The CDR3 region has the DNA TGTGCCAGCAGTCAGGGCGGGTTCAGCTCCTACGAGCAGTACTTC. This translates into CASSQGGFSSYEQYF.

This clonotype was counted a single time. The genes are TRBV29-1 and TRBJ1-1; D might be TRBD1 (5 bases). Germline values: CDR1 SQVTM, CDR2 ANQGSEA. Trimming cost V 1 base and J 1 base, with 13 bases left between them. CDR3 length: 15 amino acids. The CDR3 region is CSVEVPDSENTEAFF. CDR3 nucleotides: TGCAGCGTTGAAGTTCCTGACAGCGAGAACACTGAAGCTTTCTTT.

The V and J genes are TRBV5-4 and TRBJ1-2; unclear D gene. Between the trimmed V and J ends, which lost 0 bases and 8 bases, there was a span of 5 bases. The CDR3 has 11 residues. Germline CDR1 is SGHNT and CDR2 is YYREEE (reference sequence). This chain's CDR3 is CASSLERGYTF. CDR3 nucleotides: TGTGCCAGCAGCTTGGAGCGAGGCTACACCTTC.

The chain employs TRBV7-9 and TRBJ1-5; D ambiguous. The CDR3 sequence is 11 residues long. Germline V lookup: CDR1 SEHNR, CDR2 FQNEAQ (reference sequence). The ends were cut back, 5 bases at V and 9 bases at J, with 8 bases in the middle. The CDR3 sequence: CASSAWGPQHF. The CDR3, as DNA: TGTGCCAGCAGCGCCTGGGGGCCCCAGCATTTT.

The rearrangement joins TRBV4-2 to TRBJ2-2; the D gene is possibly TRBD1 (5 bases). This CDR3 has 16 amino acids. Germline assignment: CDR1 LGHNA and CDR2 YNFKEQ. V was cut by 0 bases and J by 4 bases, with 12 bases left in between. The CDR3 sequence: CASSQEGQGITGELFF. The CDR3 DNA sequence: TGTGCCAGCAGCCAAGAGGGGCAGGGTATCACCGGGGAGCTGTTTTTT.

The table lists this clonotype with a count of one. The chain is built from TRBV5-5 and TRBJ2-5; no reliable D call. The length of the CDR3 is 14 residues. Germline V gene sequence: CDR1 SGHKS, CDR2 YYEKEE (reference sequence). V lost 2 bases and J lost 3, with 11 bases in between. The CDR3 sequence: CASSFVLGEETQYF. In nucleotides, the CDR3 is TGTGCCAGCAGCTTCGTTCTAGGAGAAGAGACCCAGTACTTC.

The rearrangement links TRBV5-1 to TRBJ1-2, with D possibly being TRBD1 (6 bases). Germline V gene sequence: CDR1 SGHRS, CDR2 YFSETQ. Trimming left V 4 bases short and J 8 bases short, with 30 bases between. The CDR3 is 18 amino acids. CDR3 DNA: TGCGCCAGCAGCCCCCCCCGACCCACTAAGACAGGAGCATTAGGCTACACCTTC. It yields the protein CASSPPRPTKTGALGYTF.

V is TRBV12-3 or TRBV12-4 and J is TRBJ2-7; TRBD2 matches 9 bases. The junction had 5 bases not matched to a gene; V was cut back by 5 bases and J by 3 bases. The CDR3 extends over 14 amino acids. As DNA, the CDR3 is TGTGCCAGCAGTGACCAACTAGCGGGCTACGAGCAGTACTTC. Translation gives CASSDQLAGYEQYF.

CDR3 protein: CASRQALYEQYF. The CDR3 nucleotides are TGTGCCAGTCGACAGGCCCTCTACGAGCAGTACTTC. The chain recombines TRBV28 with TRBJ2-7; perhaps TRBD1 as D (6 bases). With 9 bases removed from V and 3 bases from J, the gap between germline ends came to 12 bases. The CDR3 is 12 residues long. CDR1 and CDR2 from the germline V gene are MDHEN and SYDVKM.

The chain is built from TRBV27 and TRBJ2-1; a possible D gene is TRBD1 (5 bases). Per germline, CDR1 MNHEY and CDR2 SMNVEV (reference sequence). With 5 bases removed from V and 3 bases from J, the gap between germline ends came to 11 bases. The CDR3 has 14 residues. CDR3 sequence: CASSGALGYNEQFF. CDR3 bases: TGTGCCAGCAGTGGGGCCCTGGGCTACAATGAGCAGTTCTTC.

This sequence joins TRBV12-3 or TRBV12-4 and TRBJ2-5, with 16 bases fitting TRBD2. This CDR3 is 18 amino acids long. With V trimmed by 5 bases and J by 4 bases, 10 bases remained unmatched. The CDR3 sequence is CASSRYGTSGRASETQYF. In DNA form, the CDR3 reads TGTGCCAGCAGTCGATACGGGACTAGCGGGAGGGCCTCAGAGACCCAGTACTTC.

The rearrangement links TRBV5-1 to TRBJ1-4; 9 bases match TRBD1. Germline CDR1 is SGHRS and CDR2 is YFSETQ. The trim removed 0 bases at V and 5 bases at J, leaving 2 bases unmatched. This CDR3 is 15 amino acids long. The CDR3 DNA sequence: TGCGCCAGCAGCTTGGTTGGGACAGGGAATGAAAAACTGTTTTTT. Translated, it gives CASSLVGTGNEKLFF.

In nucleotides, the CDR3 is TGTGCCAGCAGTCGTTACAGCAACCCTAATCAGCCCCAGCATTTT. It specifies CASSRYSNPNQPQHF. The chain couples TRBV6-5 to TRBJ1-5; D ambiguous. The CDR3 runs 15 residues. The V gene's germline CDR1 is MNHEY and CDR2 SVGAGI. V lost 5 bases and J 4 bases, leaving 15 bases between the germline ends.

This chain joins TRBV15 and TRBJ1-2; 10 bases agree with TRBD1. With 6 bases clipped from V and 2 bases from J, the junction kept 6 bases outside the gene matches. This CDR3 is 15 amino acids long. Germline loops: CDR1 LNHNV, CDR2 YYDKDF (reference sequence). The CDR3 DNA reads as TGTGCCACCAGGACTTCGACAGGGGGCAACTATGGCTACACCTTC. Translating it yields CATRTSTGGNYGYTF. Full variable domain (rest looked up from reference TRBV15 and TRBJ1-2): DAMVIQNPRYQVTQFGKPVTLSCSQTLNHNVMYWYQQKSSQAPKLLFHYYDKDFNNEADTPDNFQSRRPNTSFCFLDIRSPGLGDTAMYLCATRTSTGGNYGYTFGSGTRLTVV.